The clone carrying this T cell receptor (beta chain) has a handful of counts. Those enrolled in Seattle joined during active infection and were followed longitudinally afterward. This sample stems from a study of blood T cell repertoires in COVID-19. Looking at the study overall: COVID-19 samples, acute and convalescent, were from the United States, Italy and Spain.

Clones were read by immunoSEQ multiplex PCR, and TCRdb kept only the in-frame ones, dropping some. Counted here are 150,000 to 200,000 clones, approximately 82% occurring once; the ten biggest clones make up approximately 7%. The sequenced sample consisted of peripheral blood. The sequence derives from a woman in her thirties or forties with COVID-19, enrolled during active disease.

CDR3 loop: CAWSQDRSPSRYTF. The CDR3 coding sequence is TGTGCCTGGAGCCAGGACAGGAGTCCCTCTCGCTACACCTTC. The chain couples TRBV30 to TRBJ1-2; 7 bases are shared with TRBD1. The J segment lost 9 bases and the V segment lost 3 bases, leaving 13 bases of the junction unmatched. The V gene's germline CDR1 is GTSNPN and CDR2 SVGIG (reference sequence). The CDR3 spans 14 residues.